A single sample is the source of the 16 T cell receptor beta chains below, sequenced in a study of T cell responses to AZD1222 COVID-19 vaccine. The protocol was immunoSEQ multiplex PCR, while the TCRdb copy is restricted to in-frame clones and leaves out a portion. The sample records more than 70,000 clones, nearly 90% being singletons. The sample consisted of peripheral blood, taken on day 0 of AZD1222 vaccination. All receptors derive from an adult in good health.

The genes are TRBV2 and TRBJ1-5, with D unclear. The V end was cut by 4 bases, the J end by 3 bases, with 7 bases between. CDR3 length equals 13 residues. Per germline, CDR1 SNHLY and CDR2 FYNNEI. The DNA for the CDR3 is TGTGCCAGCAGTGTCGAGTTCAATCAGCCCCAGCATTTT. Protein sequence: CASSVEFNQPQHF.

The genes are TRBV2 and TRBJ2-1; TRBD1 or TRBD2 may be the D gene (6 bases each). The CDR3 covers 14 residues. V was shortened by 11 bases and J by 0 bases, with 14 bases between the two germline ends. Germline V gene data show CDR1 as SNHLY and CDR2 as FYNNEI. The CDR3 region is CAEGGASSYNEQFF. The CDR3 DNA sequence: TGTGCCGAGGGGGGTGCTAGCTCCTACAATGAGCAGTTCTTC.

The CDR3 here is CAWSDSNQPQHF. In nucleotides, the CDR3 is TGTGCCTGGAGTGATTCCAATCAGCCCCAGCATTTT. This sequence joins TRBV30 and TRBJ1-5; no reliable D call. Germline lookup yields CDR1 GTSNPN and CDR2 SVGIG (reference sequence). V was trimmed by 1 base and J by 3 bases, leaving 4 bases between them. There are 12 residues in the CDR3.

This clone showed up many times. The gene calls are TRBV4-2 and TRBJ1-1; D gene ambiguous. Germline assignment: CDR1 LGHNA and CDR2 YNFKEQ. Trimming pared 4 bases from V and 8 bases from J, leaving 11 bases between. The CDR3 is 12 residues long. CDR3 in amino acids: CASSLPGPEAFF. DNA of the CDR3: TGTGCCAGCAGCCTACCGGGCCCCGAAGCTTTCTTT.

The CDR3 DNA reads as TGTGCCAGCAGCTTATGGGGTCAGGGAGGCGAGCAGTACTTC. It is translated as CASSLWGQGGEQYF. V and J are TRBV7-9 and TRBJ2-7, with D tentatively TRBD2 (6 bases). Trimming took off 2 bases at V and 6 bases at J, with 14 bases between the two ends. The CDR3 is made up of 14 amino acids. Germline V gene sequence: CDR1 SEHNR, CDR2 FQNEAQ (reference sequence).

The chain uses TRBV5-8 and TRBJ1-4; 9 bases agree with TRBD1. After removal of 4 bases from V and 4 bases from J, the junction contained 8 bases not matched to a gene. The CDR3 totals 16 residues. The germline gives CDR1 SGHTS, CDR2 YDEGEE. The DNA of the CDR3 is TGTGCCAGCAGCCTTTACAGGGGGCAAGATAATGAAAAACTGTTTTTT. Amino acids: CASSLYRGQDNEKLFF.

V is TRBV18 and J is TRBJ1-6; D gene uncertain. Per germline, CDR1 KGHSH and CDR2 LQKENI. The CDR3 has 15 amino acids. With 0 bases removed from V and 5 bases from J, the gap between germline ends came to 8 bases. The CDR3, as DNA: TGTGCCAGCTCACCACCACGCGGGAATAATTCACCCCTCCACTTT. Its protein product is CASSPPRGNNSPLHF.

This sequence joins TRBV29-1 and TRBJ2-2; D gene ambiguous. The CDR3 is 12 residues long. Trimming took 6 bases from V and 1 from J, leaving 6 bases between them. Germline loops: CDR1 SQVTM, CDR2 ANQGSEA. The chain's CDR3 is CSVSVNTGELFF. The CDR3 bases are TGCAGCGTATCAGTGAACACCGGGGAGCTGTTTTTT.

DNA of the CDR3: TGTGCCAGCTCACCTGCGATAGCGGGAGGACTCAATGAGCAGTTCTTC. It translates to CASSPAIAGGLNEQFF. This rearrangement joins TRBV18 to TRBJ2-1; 10 bases align to TRBD2. The CDR3 contains 16 residues. V lost 3 bases, J lost 6 bases, and 8 bases stayed unmatched. Germline V gives CDR1 KGHSH, CDR2 LQKENI.

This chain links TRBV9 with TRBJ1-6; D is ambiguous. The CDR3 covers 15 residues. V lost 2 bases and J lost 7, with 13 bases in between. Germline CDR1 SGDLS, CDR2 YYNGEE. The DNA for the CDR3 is TGTGCCAGCAGCGTGAGACCGGGCTCCAATTCACCCCTCCACTTT. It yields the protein CASSVRPGSNSPLHF.

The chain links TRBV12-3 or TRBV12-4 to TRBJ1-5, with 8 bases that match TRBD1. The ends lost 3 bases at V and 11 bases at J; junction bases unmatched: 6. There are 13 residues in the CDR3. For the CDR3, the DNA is TGTGCCAGCAGTTTGGACAGGGTATCGTCCCAGCATTTT. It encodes CASSLDRVSSQHF.

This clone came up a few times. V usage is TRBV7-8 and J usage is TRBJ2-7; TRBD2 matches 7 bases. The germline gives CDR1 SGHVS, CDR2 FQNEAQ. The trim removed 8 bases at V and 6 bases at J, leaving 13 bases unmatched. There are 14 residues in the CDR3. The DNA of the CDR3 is TGTGCCAGCCTCCTGCAGGGAGGGGCCGGCGAGCAGTACTTC. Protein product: CASLLQGGAGEQYF.

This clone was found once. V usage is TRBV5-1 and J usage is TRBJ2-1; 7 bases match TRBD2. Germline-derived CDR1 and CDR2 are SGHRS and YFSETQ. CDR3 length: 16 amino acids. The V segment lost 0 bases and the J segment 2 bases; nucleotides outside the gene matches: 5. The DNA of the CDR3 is TGCGCCAGCAGCTTGGTTGGCGGGAGTACCTACAATGAGCAGTTCTTC. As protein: CASSLVGGSTYNEQFF.

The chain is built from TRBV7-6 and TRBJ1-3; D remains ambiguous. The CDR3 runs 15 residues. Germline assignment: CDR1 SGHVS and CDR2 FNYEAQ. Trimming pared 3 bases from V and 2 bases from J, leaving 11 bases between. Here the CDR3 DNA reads TGTGCCAGCAGCTTCGCCCAGGCGGCTGGAAACACCATATATTTT. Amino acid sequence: CASSFAQAAGNTIYF.

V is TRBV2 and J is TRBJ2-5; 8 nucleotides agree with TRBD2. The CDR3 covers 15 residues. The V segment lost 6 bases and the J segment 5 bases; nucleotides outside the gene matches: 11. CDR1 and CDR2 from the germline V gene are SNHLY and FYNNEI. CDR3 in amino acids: CASSPTGGVGETQYF. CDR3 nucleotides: TGTGCCAGCAGCCCCACGGGGGGGGTTGGGGAGACCCAGTACTTC.

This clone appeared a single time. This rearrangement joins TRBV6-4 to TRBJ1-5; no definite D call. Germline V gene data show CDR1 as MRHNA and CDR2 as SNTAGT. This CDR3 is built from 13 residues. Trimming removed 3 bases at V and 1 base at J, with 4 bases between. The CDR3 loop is CASSEGSNQPQHF. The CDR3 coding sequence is TGTGCCAGCAGTGAGGGGAGCAATCAGCCCCAGCATTTT.